Shown below are 21 T cell receptor beta chains from a single sample sequenced in a study of identifying expanded T cells in peripheral blood (dated by TCRdb to about 2019). Library preparation employed the immunoSEQ multiplex PCR assay. Held by TCRdb, this immuneACCESS table contains in-frame sequences only and omits some clones. Under half of the omission traces to an unresolved V gene where checked; the cause of the rest is unknown. Counted in this sample were around 56,000 clones; under 85% of them appeared once. The leading ten clones occupy approximately 17% of the sample. Source material: blood. The receptors shown here come from a person between 18 and 75 years old in good health.

CDR3 coding DNA: TGTGCCAGCAGAAAGGCAGGGTTTACGGGCACCGGGGAGCTGTTTTTT. It is translated as CASRKAGFTGTGELFF. The chain carries TRBV27 and TRBJ2-2; TRBD1 might be the D (5 bases). The V and J ends lost 6 bases and 4 bases respectively, with 18 bases between them. This CDR3 is built from 16 residues. The germline gives CDR1 MNHEY, CDR2 SMNVEV (reference sequence).

The chain joins TRBV30 to TRBJ1-5; a weak D match, TRBD1 (5 bases). This CDR3 region has 14 residues. CDR1 GTSNPN and CDR2 SVGIG come from the germline V gene (reference sequence). V gave up 3 bases and J gave up 4 bases, with 13 bases separating them. The CDR3 region is CAWSEFQGNQPQHF. CDR3 nucleotide sequence: TGTGCCTGGAGCGAATTTCAGGGTAATCAGCCCCAGCATTTT.

The gene calls are TRBV19 and TRBJ2-5; TRBD1 matches 8 bases. The germline gives CDR1 LNHDA, CDR2 SQIVND (reference sequence). V was clipped by 8 bases and J by 4 bases; unmatched bases: 6. This CDR3 is 13 amino acids long. The CDR3, as DNA: TGTGCCAGTGGCCCTCAGGGGGCAGAGACCCAGTACTTC. Protein product: CASGPQGAETQYF. The whole variable domain, remainder taken from reference TRBV19 and TRBJ2-5, is DGGITQSPKYLFRKEGQNVTLSCEQNLNHDAMYWYRQDPGQGLRLIYYSQIVNDFQKGDIAEGYSVSREKKESFPLTVTSAQKNPTAFYLCASGPQGAETQYFGPGTRLLVL.

The gene calls are TRBV7-9 and TRBJ2-7, with D perhaps matching TRBD1 (6 bases). Germline V lookup: CDR1 SEHNR, CDR2 FQNEAQ (reference sequence). The CDR3 consists of 14 residues. Deletions cut 1 base from V and 3 bases from J, with 10 bases between. CDR3 sequence: CASSLGGRSYEQYF. The CDR3 bases are TGTGCCAGCAGCTTAGGGGGGCGAAGCTACGAGCAGTACTTC.

The V gene is TRBV14, the J gene TRBJ2-2; D remains ambiguous. Germline values: CDR1 SGHDN, CDR2 FVKESK. The CDR3 loop spans 16 amino acids. The ends were cut back, 1 base at V and 3 bases at J, with 12 bases in the middle. CDR3 amino acids: CASSQARTLDTGELFF. In DNA, the CDR3 is TGTGCCAGCAGCCAAGCACGGACCCTAGACACCGGGGAGCTGTTTTTT.

This clone was detected only once. J is TRBJ2-2 and V is TRBV7-6; no firm D call. Trimming cost V 5 bases and J 2 bases, with 12 bases left between them. CDR1 SGHVS and CDR2 FNYEAQ come from the germline V gene. The CDR3 runs to 15 residues. As DNA, the CDR3 is TGTGCCAGCAGCCCGACAAACCTTAACACCGGGGAGCTGTTTTTT. Protein sequence: CASSPTNLNTGELFF.

The chain is built from TRBV2 and TRBJ1-2; 8 bases agree with TRBD1. The CDR3 has 14 amino acids. CDR1 and CDR2 (germline): SNHLY, FYNNEI. Trimming at V came to 6 bases and at J to 4 bases, leaving 7 bases not matched to a gene. The CDR3 sequence: CASRTTGALYGYTF. CDR3 nucleotides: TGTGCCAGCAGGACGACAGGGGCTCTCTATGGCTACACCTTC.

This clone was seen more than once but under ten times. The genes are TRBV13 and TRBJ2-3, with TRBD2 matching 15 bases. Germline assignment: CDR1 PRHDT and CDR2 FYEKMQ (reference sequence). V was clipped by 4 bases and J by 3 bases; unmatched bases: 14. The CDR3 has 20 amino acids. CDR3 loop: CASSSRGLAGGIRSTDTQYF. The CDR3 DNA is TGTGCCAGCAGCTCGCGGGGACTAGCGGGAGGAATTCGGAGTACAGATACGCAGTATTTT. The entire variable domain, with the rest obtained from reference TRBV13 and TRBJ2-3, is as follows: AAGVIQSPRHLIKEKRETATLKCYPIPRHDTVYWYQQGPGQDPQFLISFYEKMQSDKGSIPDRFSAQQFSDYHSELNMSSLELGDSALYFCASSSRGLAGGIRSTDTQYFGPGTRLTVL.

The V gene is TRBV5-1, the J gene TRBJ2-6; 9 bases are a match to TRBD2. Trimming took 1 base from V and 0 from J; bases not matched to a gene: 11. CDR1 is SGHRS, CDR2 YFSETQ, per germline. The CDR3 consists of 20 residues. The CDR3: CASSLFYSGSGDSGANVLTF. The CDR3 nucleotides read TGCGCCAGCAGCTTGTTTTATAGCGGGAGTGGAGACTCTGGGGCCAACGTCCTGACTTTC.

The chain links TRBV12-5 to TRBJ1-1, with 8 nucleotides matching TRBD1. From germline, CDR1 is LGHNT and CDR2 FRNRAP. Trimming cost V 1 base and J 1 base; bases outside gene matches: 2. The CDR3 has 15 amino acids. The CDR3 loop is CASGLGDRGNTEAFF. CDR3 DNA sequence: TGTGCTAGTGGTTTGGGCGACAGGGGGAACACTGAAGCTTTCTTT.

Here the CDR3 DNA reads TGTGCCTGGAGTGTTACAGCTGCGAACACCGGGGAGCTGTTTTTT. This gives the protein CAWSVTAANTGELFF. The chain employs TRBV30 and TRBJ2-2, with D unclear. This CDR3 is built from 15 residues. Trimming cost V 0 bases and J 0 bases, with 8 bases left between them. Germline assignment: CDR1 GTSNPN and CDR2 SVGIG (reference sequence).

CDR3 sequence reads: CASRRDLYTDTQYF. CDR3 DNA sequence: TGTGCCAGCCGCCGGGACTTATACACAGATACGCAGTATTTT. V is TRBV7-9 and J is TRBJ2-3; possible D gene TRBD2, 6 bases. Germline CDR1 is SEHNR and CDR2 is FQNEAQ (reference sequence). Trimming took off 8 bases at V and 2 bases at J, with 14 bases between the two ends. The CDR3 sequence is 14 residues long.

V gene TRBV7-2 combines with J gene TRBJ2-5; 10 bases align to TRBD1. The ends lost 5 bases at V and 6 bases at J; junction bases unmatched: 6. The germline V gene encodes CDR1 SGHTA and CDR2 FQGNSA. There are 14 residues in the CDR3. The CDR3 DNA sequence: TGTGCCAGCAGCGAGGGACAGGGGTCGAAGACCCAGTACTTC. This encodes CASSEGQGSKTQYF.

The rearrangement uses TRBV11-3 and TRBJ1-1; tentatively, D is TRBD1 (6 bases). CDR1 SGHNT and CDR2 YENEEA come from the germline V gene. V dropped 5 bases and J dropped 0 bases, with 13 bases sitting between them. The CDR3 runs to 15 residues. CDR3 in DNA: TGTGCCAGCAGCCCCCGGCCAGGGGTGAACACTGAAGCTTTCTTT. It translates to CASSPRPGVNTEAFF.

This clone was detected only once. The chain links TRBV11-2 to TRBJ2-4; the D gene is possibly TRBD2 (6 bases). Germline assignment: CDR1 SGHAT and CDR2 FQNNGV. Between the trimmed V and J ends, which lost 5 bases and 13 bases, there was a span of 15 bases. The length of the CDR3 is 12 residues. CDR3 in amino acids: CASSRGTSLQYF. CDR3 DNA sequence: TGTGCCAGCAGCCGCGGAACTAGCCTACAGTACTTC.

The J gene is TRBJ2-6, the V gene TRBV9, with D possibly being TRBD2 (6 bases). The CDR3 is 20 residues long. Trimming stripped 1 base from V and 2 bases from J, with 22 bases between. CDR1 SGDLS and CDR2 YYNGEE come from the germline V gene. The CDR3 sequence is CASSVTATSSRLAGANVLTF. The CDR3 DNA reads as TGTGCCAGCAGCGTAACGGCGACTAGTAGTAGGCTAGCTGGGGCCAACGTCCTGACTTTC.

The genes are TRBV10-3 and TRBJ1-2; D is unresolved. Germline V lookup: CDR1 ENHRY, CDR2 SYGVKD. Trimming cost V 2 bases and J 8 bases, with 15 bases left between them. The CDR3 spans 14 residues. The CDR3 loop is CAISEDDPKSGYTF. The DNA for the CDR3 is TGTGCCATCAGTGAGGACGATCCTAAATCGGGCTACACCTTC.

The chain links TRBV11-2 to TRBJ1-1; D gene unclear. Trimming left V 2 bases short and J 1 base short, with 5 bases between. The CDR3 extends over 13 amino acids. The germline CDR1 and CDR2 sequences are SGHAT and FQNNGV. The CDR3 region is CASSLTGNTEAFF. CDR3 DNA: TGTGCCAGCAGCTTAACGGGGAACACTGAAGCTTTCTTT.

This chain links TRBV7-9 with TRBJ1-2, with 7 positions matching TRBD1. The CDR3 totals 14 residues. Trimming at V came to 6 bases and at J to 6 bases, leaving 10 bases not matched to a gene. CDR1 SEHNR and CDR2 FQNEAQ come from the germline V gene (reference sequence). CDR3 region: CASRPKTGVDGYTF. CDR3 bases: TGTGCCAGCAGACCCAAAACAGGGGTCGATGGCTACACCTTC.

V and J are TRBV20-1 and TRBJ1-1; D ambiguous. V lost 5 bases to trimming and J lost 7 bases, with 11 bases between them. The germline CDR1 and CDR2 sequences are DFQATT and SNEGSKA (reference sequence). This CDR3 is built from 11 residues. Here the CDR3 reads CSAPDHHEAFF. CDR3 DNA sequence: TGCAGTGCTCCGGACCATCATGAAGCTTTCTTT.

The V gene is TRBV6-1, the J gene TRBJ2-5; possibly TRBD1 for D (6 bases). CDR1 MNHNS and CDR2 SASEGT come from the germline V gene. The CDR3 runs to 14 residues. Trimming took off 1 base at V and 7 bases at J, with 13 bases between the two ends. CDR3 DNA sequence: TGTGCCAGCAGTGAAGGTGCACAGGGTGGGACCCAGTACTTC. Amino acids: CASSEGAQGGTQYF.